These 2 T cell receptor beta chains share one sample of origin, sequenced in a study of blood T cell repertoires in COVID-19. Libraries were prepared by immunoSEQ multiplex PCR; TCRdb keeps only in-frame clonotypes and omits some of them. The table includes approximately 150,000 clones, 75% to 90% detected once. Sequencing input: peripheral blood. These receptors came from a woman in her 50s with acute or convalescent COVID-19.

This chain links TRBV7-9 with TRBJ2-7, with TRBD1 identical over 8 bases. This CDR3 is built from 14 residues. Germline CDR1 is SEHNR and CDR2 is FQNEAQ (reference sequence). V shed 3 bases, J shed 4 bases, and the junction held 5 bases outside the gene matches. The CDR3 DNA sequence: TGTGCCAGCAGCTTCCGGACAGGGCTTTACGAGCAGTACTTC. This translates into CASSFRTGLYEQYF.

This clone was seen a handful of times. V is TRBV2 and J is TRBJ2-7; weak D call: TRBD2 (5 bases). The CDR3 length is 14 residues. Per germline, CDR1 SNHLY and CDR2 FYNNEI. Trimming removed 4 bases at V and 4 bases at J, with 14 bases between. CDR3 DNA sequence: TGTGCCAGCAGTGGGGTGCGGGTTGATTACGAGCAGTACTTC. Translation gives CASSGVRVDYEQYF.